The T cell receptor (beta chain) described here comes from a study of radiotherapy plus CTLA-4 blockade in lung cancer. Germline CDR1 reads MNHNS; CDR2 reads SASEGT. The V gene lost 1 base and the J gene lost 4 bases, with 11 bases spanning the gap. There are 15 residues in the CDR3. A few counts support this clone. Its target is unknown. The study, taken as a whole, reports: Clones of tumor-derived TCRs expanded in blood after radiotherapy plus ipilimumab.

Assay: immunoSEQ multiplex PCR; the TCRdb copy retains only in-frame clones and omits some. Of about 90,000 clones listed, about two thirds are singletons. The receptor comes from a human donor with non-small cell lung cancer that progressed on radiotherapy plus ipilimumab. The chain recombines TRBV6-1 with TRBJ2-1; TRBD2 might be the D (7 bases). The sample was peripheral blood, taken from a patient treated with radiotherapy plus ipilimumab. This chain's CDR3 is CASSEGRGGYNEQFF. The CDR3 bases are TGTGCCAGCAGTGAAGGGAGGGGGGGATACAATGAGCAGTTCTTC.